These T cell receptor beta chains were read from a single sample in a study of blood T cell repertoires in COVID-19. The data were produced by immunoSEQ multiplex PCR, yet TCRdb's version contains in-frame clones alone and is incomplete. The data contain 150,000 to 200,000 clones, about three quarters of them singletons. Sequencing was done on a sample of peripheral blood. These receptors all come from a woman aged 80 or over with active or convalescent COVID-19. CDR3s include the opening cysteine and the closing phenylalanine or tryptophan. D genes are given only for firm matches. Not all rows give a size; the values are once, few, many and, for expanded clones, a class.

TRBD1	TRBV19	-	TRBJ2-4	TGTGCCAGCCGGGAAACAGGGGTCCTAGCCAAAAACATTCAGTACTTC	CASRETGVLAKNIQYF
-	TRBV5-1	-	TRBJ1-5	TGCGCCAGCTCCTTGGGGGCGGGAAATCAGCCCCAGCATTTT	CASSLGAGNQPQHF
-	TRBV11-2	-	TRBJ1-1	TGTGCCAGCAGCTTAGCTTACTACACTGAAGCTTTCTTT	CASSLAYYTEAFF
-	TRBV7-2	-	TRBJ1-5	TGTGCCAGCAGCTTCGGGGGTTCGGATCAGCCCCAGCATTTT	CASSFGGSDQPQHF
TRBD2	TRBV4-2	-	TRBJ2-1	TGTGCCAGCAGCCAACACCTAGCGGGGGGGCGTGGTGAGCAGTTCTTC	CASSQHLAGGRGEQFF
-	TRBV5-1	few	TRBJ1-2	TGCGCCAGCAGCTTCGACAACAGGGTCCTCTGGGATGGCTACACCTTC	CASSFDNRVLWDGYTF
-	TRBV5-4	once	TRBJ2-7	TGTGCCAGCAGCTTAAAATTAACAGGGAACGAGCAGTACTTC	CASSLKLTGNEQYF
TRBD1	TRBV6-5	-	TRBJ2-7	TGTGCCAGCATGAGGACAGGGAGCTCCTACGAGCAGTACTTC	CASMRTGSSYEQYF
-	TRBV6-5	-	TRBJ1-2	TGTGCCAGCAGTTACTCCAGGAGACAGCCCTATGGCTACACCTTC	CASSYSRRQPYGYTF
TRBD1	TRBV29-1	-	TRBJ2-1	TGCAGCGTTGACGAAGGGACAGGGCGCTCCTACAATGAGCAGTTCTTC	CSVDEGTGRSYNEQFF